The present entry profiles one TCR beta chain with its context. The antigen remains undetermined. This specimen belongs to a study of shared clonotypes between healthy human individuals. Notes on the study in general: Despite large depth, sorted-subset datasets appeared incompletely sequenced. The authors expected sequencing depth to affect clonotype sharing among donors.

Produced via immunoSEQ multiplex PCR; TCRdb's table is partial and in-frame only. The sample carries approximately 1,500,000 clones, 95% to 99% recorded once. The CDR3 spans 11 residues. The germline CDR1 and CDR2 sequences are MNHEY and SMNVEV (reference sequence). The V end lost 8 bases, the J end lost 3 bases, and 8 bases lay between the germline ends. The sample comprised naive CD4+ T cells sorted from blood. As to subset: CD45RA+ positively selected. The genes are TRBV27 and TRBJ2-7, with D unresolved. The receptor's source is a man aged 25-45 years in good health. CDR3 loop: CASGRSYEQYF. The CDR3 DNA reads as TGTGCCAGCGGGCGGAGCTACGAGCAGTACTTC.